The sample holds many counts of the clone carrying this T cell receptor (beta chain). A single record per CDR3 protein comes from TCRdb applying MiXCR to the multiplex PCR reads. The data show about 200,000 distinct CDR3 sequences, approximately 33% seen once. The lymph nodes were axillary draining lymph nodes from breast cancer patients. The data derive from a study of breast tumors, draining lymph nodes, adjacent tissues. V was pared by 8 bases and J by 6 bases, with 13 bases of the junction left unmatched. This CDR3 comprises 17 residues. In germline, CDR1 is SNHLY, CDR2 FYNNEI. Source material: axillary lymph node tissue. This receptor was obtained from a female donor with breast cancer. Some clones in this sample may be carry-over from other donors' samples. This chain joins TRBV2 and TRBJ2-1; TRBD2 matches at 13 bases. DNA of the CDR3: TGTGCCAGCGCGACTAGCGGGAGGTCCGGGCGGGGCAATGAGCAGTTCTTC. Encoded protein: CASATSGRSGRGNEQFF.